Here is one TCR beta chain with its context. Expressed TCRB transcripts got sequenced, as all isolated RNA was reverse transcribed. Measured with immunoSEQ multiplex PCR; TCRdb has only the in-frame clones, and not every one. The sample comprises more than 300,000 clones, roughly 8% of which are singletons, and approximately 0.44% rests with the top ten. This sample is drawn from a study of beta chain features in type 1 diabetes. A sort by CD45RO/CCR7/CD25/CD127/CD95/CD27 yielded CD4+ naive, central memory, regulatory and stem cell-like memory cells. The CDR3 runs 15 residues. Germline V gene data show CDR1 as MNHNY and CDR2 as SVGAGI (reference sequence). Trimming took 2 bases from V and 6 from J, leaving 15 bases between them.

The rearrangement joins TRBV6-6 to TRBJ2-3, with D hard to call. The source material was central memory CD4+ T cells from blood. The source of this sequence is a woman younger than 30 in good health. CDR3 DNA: TGTGCCAGCAGTTACCCGAAAGCCCAGTGGGATACGCAGTATTTT. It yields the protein CASSYPKAQWDTQYF.